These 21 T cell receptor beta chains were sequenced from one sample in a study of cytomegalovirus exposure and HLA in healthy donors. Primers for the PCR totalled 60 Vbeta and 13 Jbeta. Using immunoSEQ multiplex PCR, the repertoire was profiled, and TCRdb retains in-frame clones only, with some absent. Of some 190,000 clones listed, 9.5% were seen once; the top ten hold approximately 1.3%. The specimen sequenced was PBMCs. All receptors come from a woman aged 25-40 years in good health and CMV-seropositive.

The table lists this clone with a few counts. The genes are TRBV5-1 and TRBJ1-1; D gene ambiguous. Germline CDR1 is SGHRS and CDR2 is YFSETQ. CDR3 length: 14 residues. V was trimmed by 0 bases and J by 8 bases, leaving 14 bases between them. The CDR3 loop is CASSLDTLSVEAFF. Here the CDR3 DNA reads TGCGCCAGCAGCTTGGATACCCTGTCGGTAGAAGCTTTCTTT.

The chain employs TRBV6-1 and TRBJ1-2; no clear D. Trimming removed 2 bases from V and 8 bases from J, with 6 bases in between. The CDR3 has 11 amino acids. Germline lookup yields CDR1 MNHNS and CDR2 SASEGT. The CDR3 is CASSEFLGYTF. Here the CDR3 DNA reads TGTGCCAGCAGTGAATTTCTGGGCTACACCTTC.

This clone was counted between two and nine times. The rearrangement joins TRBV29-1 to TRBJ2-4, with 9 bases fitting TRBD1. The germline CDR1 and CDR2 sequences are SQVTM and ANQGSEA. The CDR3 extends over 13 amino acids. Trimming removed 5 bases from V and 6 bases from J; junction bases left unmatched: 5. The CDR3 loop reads CSVQQGAGNIQYF. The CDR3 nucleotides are TGCAGCGTTCAACAGGGGGCGGGAAACATTCAGTACTTC.

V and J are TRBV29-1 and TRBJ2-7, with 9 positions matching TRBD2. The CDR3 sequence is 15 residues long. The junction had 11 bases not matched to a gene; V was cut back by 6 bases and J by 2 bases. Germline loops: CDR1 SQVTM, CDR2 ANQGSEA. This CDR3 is CSVESAREGTYEQYF. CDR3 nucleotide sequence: TGCAGCGTCGAATCGGCGCGGGAGGGAACCTACGAGCAGTACTTC.

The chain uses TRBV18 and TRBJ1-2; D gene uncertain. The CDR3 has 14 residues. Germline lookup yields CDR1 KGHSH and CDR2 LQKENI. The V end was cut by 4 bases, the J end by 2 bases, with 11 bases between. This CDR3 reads CASSRPGENYGYTF. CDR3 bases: TGTGCCAGCTCACGGCCGGGAGAAAACTATGGCTACACCTTC.

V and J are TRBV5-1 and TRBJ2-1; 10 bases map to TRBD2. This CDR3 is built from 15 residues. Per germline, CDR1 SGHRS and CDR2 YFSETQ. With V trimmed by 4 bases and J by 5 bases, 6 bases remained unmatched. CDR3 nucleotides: TGCGCCAGCAGCCCTCGGACTAGCGGCAACAATGAGCAGTTCTTC. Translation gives CASSPRTSGNNEQFF.

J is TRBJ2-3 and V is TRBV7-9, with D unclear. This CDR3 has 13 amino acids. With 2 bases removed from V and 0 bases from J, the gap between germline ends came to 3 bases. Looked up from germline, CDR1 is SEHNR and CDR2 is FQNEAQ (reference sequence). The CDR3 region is CASSLSSTDTQYF. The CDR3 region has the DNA TGTGCCAGCAGCTTATCTAGCACAGATACGCAGTATTTT.

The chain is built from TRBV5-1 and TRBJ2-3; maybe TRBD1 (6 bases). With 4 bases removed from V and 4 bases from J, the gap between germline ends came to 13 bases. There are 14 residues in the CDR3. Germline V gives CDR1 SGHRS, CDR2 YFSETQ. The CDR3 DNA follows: TGCGCCAGCAGCCAGATAGACAGGTCAGATACGCAGTATTTT. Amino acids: CASSQIDRSDTQYF. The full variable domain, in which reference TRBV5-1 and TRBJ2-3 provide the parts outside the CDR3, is KAGVTQTPRYLIKTRGQQVTLSCSPISGHRSVSWYQQTPGQGLQFLFEYFSETQRNKGNFPGRFSGRQFSNSRSEMNVSTLELGDSALYLCASSQIDRSDTQYFGPGTRLTVL.

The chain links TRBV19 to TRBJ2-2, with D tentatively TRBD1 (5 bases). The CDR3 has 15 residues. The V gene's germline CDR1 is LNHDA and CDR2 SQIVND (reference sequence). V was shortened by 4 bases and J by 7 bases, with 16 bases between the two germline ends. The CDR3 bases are TGTGCCAGTAGTACCTTAGGGGATTCCATCGGGGAGCTGTTTTTT. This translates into CASSTLGDSIGELFF.

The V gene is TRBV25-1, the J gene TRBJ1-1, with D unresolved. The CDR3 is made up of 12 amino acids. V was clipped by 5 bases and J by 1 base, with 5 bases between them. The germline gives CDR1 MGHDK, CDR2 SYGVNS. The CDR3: CASSPWNTEAFF. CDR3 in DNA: TGTGCCAGCAGTCCGTGGAACACTGAAGCTTTCTTT. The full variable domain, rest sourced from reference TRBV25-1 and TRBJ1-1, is EADIYQTPRYLVIGTGKKITLECSQTMGHDKMYWYQQDPGMELHLIHYSYGVNSTEKGDLSSESTVSRIRTEHFPLTLESARPSHTSQYLCASSPWNTEAFFGQGTRLTVV.

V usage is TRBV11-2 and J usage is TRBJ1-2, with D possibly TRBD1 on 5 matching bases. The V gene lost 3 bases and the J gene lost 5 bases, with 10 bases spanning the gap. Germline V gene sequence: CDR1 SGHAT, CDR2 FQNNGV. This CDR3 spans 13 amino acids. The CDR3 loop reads CASSLTDRYGYTF. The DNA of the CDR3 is TGTGCCAGCAGCTTGACAGACAGATATGGCTACACCTTC.

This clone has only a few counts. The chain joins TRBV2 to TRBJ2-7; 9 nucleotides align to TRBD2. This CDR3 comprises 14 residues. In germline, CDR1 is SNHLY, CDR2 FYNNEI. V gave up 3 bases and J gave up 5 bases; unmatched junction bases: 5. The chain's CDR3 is CASSDGTSLNEQYF. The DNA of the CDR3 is TGTGCCAGCAGTGACGGGACTAGCCTAAACGAGCAGTACTTC.

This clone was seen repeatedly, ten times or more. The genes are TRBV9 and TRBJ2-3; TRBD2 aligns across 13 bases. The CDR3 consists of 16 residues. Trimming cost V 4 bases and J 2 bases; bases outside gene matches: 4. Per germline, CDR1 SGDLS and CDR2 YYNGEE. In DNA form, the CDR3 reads TGTGCCAGCAGCTCGGGACTAGCGGGGATCACAGATACGCAGTATTTT. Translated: CASSSGLAGITDTQYF.

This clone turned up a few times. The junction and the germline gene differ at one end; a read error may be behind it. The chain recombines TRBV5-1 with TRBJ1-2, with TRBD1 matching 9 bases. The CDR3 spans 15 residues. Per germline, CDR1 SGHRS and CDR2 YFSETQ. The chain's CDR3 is CASSLATGGYYGYAF. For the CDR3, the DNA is TGCGCCAGCAGCTTGGCGACAGGGGGTTACTATGGCTACGCCTTC.

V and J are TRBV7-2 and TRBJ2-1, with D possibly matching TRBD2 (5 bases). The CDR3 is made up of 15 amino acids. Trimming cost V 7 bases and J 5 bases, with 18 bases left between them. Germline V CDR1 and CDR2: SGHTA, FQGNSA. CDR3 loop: CASTSFGLLHNEQFF. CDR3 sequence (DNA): TGTGCCAGCACCTCCTTCGGACTGCTTCACAATGAGCAGTTCTTC.

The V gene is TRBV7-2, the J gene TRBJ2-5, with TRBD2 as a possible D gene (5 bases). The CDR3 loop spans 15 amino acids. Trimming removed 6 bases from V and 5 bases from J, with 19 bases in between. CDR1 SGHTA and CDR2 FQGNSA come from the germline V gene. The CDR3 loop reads CASRAPSGSGETQYF. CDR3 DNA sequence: TGTGCCAGCAGGGCGCCCTCGGGGTCGGGGGAGACCCAGTACTTC.

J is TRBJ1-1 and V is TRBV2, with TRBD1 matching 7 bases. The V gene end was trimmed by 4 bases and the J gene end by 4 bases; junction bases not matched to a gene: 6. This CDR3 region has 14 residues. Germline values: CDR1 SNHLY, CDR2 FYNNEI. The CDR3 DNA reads TGTGCCAGCAGTGTGGAGACAGGGATCACTGAAGCTTTCTTT. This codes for CASSVETGITEAFF.

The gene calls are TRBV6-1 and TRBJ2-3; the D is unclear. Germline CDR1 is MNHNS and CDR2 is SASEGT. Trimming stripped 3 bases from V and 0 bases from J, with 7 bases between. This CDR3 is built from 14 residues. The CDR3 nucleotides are TGTGCCAGCAGTGAGAGGAGCAGCACAGATACGCAGTATTTT. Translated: CASSERSSTDTQYF.

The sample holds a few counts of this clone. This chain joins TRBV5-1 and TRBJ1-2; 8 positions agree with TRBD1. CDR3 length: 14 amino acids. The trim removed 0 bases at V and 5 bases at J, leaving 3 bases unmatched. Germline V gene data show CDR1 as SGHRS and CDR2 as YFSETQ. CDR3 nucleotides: TGCGCCAGCAGCTTGGCCACAGGGGGGTATGGCTACACCTTC. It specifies CASSLATGGYGYTF.

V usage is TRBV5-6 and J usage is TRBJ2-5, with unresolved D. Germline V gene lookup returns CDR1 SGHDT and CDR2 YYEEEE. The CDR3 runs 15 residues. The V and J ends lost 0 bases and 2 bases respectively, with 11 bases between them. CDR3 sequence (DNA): TGTGCCAGCAGCTTGGTAGAGGTATATCAAGAGACCCAGTACTTC. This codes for CASSLVEVYQETQYF.

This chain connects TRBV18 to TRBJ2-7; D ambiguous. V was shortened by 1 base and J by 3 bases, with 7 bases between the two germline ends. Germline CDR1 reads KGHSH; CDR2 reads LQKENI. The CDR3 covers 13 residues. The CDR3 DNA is TGTGCCAGCTCACCACAAAGCGACTACGAGCAGTACTTC. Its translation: CASSPQSDYEQYF.